This T cell receptor (beta chain) was recorded in a study of blood T cells in healthy people across ages (dated by TCRdb to between 2014 and 2016). At the level of the whole study: In model experiments, template switching captured about one uniquely barcoded TCR beta cDNA molecule for every two T cells. The study measured age-related changes in TCR beta repertoire diversity using deep sequencing normalized with unique cDNA molecular identifiers. Four age groups were formed from the donors: young (average approximately 16 years), middle-aged (approximately 40), aged (roughly 58) and long-lived (about 75). To avoid experimental bias, donors of different ages were randomly spread across the sequencing lanes. Two additional independent replicas of 1 million unique cDNA reads from the same blood draw were analyzed for two donors (one aged 18 to 29 and one aged 80 or older).

Study-level results and caveats: Donor CMV infection status was unknown, potentially confounding age-related changes in expanded clonotypes. Estimates of total diversity from one million sequenced T cells were regarded as lower bounds and underestimates. The percentage of naive T cells measured by flow cytometry correlated strongly with observed TCR beta diversity. Since profiling was done on bulk unsorted PBMCs, naive and antigen-experienced compartments could not be conclusively compared. The long-lived group showed more naive CD4+ T cells, fewer expanded clones and increased TCR diversity than the aged group, suggesting age selection. Observed TCR beta diversity per million T cells fell roughly linearly with age, and a significant reduction was already apparent by age around 40.

A note on this clonotype: The clone's antigen remains unknown. It has no much larger one-base neighbor in the sample; base qualities were not kept.

From the cysteine through the phenylalanine, the CDR3 covers 15 amino acids. Solely the CDR3 DNA is kept, with 45 bases framed from the first base. V is clipped by 4 bases and J by 3 bases, and the sequence between their germline boundaries is 13 bases long. CDR1 and CDR2, per the germline V gene, are ENHRY and SYGVKD. Library method: 5' RACE. The data were produced on an Illumina HiSeq 2500. A second PCR of about 7 to 12 cycles was run with a J-beta primer mix and a sample-barcoded 5' primer. A unique molecular identifier was introduced onto each TCR beta cDNA molecule by a template-switch 5' adaptor carrying 12 random nucleotides. Each sample yielded at least 3 million CDR3-containing paired-end reads. The Mint cDNA synthesis kit, primed by a TRBC-specific oligonucleotide, was used to synthesize first-strand cDNA from all RNA. Following uracil-DNA glycosylase treatment, a first 18-cycle PCR with universal primers M1SS and BC2_uni_R was performed on all cDNA. As for the original processing: For normalization, 1 million high-quality reads, each with a distinct molecular identifier, were randomly selected from each sample. Instead of being binned into consensus sequences, reads with shared molecular identifiers were discarded. MiTCR, with a Q25 quality threshold and the strictest error-elimination algorithm, was used for CDR3 identification, clonotype clustering and error correction. Lower-bound total TCR beta diversity was estimated with a nonparametric unseen species model using Euler transformation. Clones were called with MiXCR by TCRdb after fastp trimmed the public reads at Q25, and only in-frame beta chains were retained. Every CDR3 protein is listed once, alongside the most common genes and DNA of its rows. The V and J calls follow TCRdb's processing rather than the paper's. The sample table contains 700,000 to 900,000 distinct CDR3 sequences; only one count was recorded for about 55% of them. The ten largest account for about two fifths of the sample.

The donors were roughly 40 Caucasian individuals from Russia, aged roughly 6 to 95 years, who were systemically healthy. Each donor gave ten milliliters of peripheral blood, collected into EDTA-treated Vacutainer tubes. PBMCs were isolated by Ficoll-Paque density-gradient centrifugation, with at least 6 million obtained per sample. Total RNA, at least 6 micrograms per sample, was extracted from PBMCs with Trizol reagent. For every donor, an aliquot of PBMCs went through flow cytometry to measure the percentages of naive CD45RAhigh/CD27high T cells. The sequencing input was blood. The receptor was isolated from an elderly man in good health. The rearrangement combines TRBV10-3 with TRBJ2-1; possibly the D gene is TRBD2, per 6 matching bases. The base sequence is TGTGCCATCAGTGGGGCGGGACCTGGCTACAATGAGCAGTTCTTC. It translates to CAISGAGPGYNEQFF.